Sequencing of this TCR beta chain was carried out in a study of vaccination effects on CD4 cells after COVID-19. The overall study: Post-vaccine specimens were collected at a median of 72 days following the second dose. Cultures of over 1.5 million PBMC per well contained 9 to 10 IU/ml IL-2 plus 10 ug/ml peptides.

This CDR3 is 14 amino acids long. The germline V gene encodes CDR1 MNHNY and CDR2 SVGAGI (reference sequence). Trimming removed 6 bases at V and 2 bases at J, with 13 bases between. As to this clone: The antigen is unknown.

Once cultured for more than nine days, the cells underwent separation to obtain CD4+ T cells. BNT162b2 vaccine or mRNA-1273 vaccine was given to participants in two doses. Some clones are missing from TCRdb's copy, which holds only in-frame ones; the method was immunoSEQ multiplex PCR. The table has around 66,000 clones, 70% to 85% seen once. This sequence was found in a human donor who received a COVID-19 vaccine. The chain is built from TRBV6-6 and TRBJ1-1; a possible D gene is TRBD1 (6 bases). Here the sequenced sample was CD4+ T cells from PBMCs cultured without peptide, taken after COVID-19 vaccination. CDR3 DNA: TGTGCCAGCAGATACCGGACAGATAACACTGAAGCTTTCTTT. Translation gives CASRYRTDNTEAFF.